The following is a TCR beta chain sequence with its context. Its antigen is unidentified. The PCR was carried out with 60 Vbeta primers and 13 Jbeta primers. Clones were sequenced by immunoSEQ multiplex PCR, and TCRdb holds only the in-frame ones, with some missing. The sample has 84,000 or so clones; 79% are singletons. This record belongs to a study of cytomegalovirus exposure and HLA in healthy donors. Study-level background: Earlier results showed roughly 120 million unique TCR beta sequences derived from roughly 190 million T cells. Findings and caveats of the study: Across donors, presence/absence analyses took sequencing depth to be roughly uniform. It was reported in a later analysis that an Asian-associated ancestry cluster showed fewer N-insertions than the roughly 670-donor mean.

The CDR3 is 16 residues long. Germline V gene lookup returns CDR1 PRHDT and CDR2 FYEKMQ (reference sequence). The V and J ends lost 1 base and 2 bases respectively, with 15 bases between them. Those who donated were healthy bone marrow donors. The TCR sequence derives from a man aged 25-40 years in good health and CMV-seronegative. Sequencing input: PBMCs. The chain recombines TRBV13 with TRBJ2-7; possibly TRBD1 for D (6 bases). The DNA of the CDR3 is TGTGCCAGCAGCTTAGCCCTATTGGACAGAACCTACGAGCAGTACTTC. As protein: CASSLALLDRTYEQYF.